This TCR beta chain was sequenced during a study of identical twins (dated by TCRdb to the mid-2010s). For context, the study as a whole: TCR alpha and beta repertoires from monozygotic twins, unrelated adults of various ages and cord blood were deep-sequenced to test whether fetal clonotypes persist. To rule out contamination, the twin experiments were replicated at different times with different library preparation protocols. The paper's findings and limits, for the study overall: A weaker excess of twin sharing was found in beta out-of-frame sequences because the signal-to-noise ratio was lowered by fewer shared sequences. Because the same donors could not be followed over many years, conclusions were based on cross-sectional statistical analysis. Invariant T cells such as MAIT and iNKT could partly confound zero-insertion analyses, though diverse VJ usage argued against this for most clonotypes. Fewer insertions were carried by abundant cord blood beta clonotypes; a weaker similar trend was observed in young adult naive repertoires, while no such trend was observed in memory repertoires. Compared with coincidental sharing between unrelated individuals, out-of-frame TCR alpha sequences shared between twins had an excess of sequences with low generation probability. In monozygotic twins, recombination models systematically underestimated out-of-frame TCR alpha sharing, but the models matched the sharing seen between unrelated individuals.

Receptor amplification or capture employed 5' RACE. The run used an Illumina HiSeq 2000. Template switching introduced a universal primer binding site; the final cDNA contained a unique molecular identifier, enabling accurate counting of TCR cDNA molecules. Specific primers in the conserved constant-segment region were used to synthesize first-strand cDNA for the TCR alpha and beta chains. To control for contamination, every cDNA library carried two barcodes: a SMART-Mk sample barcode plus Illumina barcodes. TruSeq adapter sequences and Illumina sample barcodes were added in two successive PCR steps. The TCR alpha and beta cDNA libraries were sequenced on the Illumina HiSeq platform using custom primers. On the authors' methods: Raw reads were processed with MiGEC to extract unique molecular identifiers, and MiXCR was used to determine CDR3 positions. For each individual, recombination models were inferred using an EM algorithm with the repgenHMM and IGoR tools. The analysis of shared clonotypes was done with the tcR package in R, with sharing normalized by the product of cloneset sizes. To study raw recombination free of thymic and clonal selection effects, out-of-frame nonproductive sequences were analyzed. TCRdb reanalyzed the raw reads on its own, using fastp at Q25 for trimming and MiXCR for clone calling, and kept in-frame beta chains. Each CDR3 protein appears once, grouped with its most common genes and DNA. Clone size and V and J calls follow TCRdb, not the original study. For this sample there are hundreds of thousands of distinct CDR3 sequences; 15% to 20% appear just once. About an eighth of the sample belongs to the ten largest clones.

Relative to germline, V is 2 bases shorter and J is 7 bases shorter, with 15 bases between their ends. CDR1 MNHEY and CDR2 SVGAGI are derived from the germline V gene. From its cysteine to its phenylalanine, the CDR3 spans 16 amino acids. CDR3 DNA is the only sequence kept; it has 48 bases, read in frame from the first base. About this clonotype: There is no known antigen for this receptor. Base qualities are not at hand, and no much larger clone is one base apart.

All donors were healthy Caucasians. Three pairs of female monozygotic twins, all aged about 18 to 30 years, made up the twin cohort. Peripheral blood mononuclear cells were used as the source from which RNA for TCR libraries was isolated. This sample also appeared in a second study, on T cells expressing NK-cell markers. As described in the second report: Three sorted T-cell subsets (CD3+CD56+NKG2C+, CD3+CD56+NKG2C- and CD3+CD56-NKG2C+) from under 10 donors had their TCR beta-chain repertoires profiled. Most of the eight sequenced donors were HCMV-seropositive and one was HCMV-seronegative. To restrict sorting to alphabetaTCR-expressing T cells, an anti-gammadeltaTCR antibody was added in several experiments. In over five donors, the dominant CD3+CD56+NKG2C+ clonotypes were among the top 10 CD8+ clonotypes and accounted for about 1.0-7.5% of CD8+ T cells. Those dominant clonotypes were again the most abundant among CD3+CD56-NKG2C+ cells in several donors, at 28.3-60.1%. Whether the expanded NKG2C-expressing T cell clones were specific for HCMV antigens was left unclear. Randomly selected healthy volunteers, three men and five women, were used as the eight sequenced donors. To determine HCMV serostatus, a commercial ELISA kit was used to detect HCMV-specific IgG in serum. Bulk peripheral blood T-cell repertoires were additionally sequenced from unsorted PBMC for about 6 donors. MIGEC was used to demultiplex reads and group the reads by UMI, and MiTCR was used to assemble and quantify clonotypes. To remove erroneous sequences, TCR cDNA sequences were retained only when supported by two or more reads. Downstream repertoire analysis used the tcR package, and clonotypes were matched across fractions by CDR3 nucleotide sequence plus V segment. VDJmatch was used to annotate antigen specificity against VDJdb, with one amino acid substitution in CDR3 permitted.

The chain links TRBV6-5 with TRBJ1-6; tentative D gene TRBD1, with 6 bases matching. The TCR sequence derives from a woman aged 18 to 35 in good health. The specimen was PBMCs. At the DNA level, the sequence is TGTGCCAGCAGTTACCGGCTGGGTGGGGGCAATTCACCCCTCCACTTT. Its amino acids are CASSYRLGGGNSPLHF.